The rows below give T cell receptor beta chains drawn from one sample of a study of graft-versus-host responses after intestinal transplantation. The assay was immunoSEQ multiplex PCR, and TCRdb's table has in-frame clones only and misses some. In the table there are roughly 93,000 clones, roughly 91% of which are singletons. Which antigens these TCRs recognize remains unknown. The source material was unstimulated CD8+ T cells sorted from spleen or lymph node cells, sampled before intestinal transplant. Source of these receptors: a human donor who received an intestinal transplant. The CDR3 runs from the conserved cysteine through the conserved F or W. The D gene is left open where the match is weak. Clone size, where shown, is once, few, many, or a class for clones that have expanded.

D gene,clone size,V gene,J gene,CDR3 DNA,CDR3 protein
NA,NA,TRBV30,TRBJ1-4,TGTGCCTGGAGTGATTCAGGCGTAGAAAAACTGTTTTTT,CAWSDSGVEKLFF
TRBD1,NA,TRBV2,TRBJ1-1,TGTGCCAGCAACTACAGGGGTACTGAAGCTTTCTTT,CASNYRGTEAFF
NA,few,TRBV5-6,TRBJ1-3,TGTGCCAGCAGCCCAACATACGAAAACACCATATATTTT,CASSPTYENTIYF
TRBD2,NA,TRBV5-6,TRBJ2-7,TGTGCCAGCAGTTACCAGGGACTAGCGGATGTCGGCTCCTACGAGCAGTACTTC,CASSYQGLADVGSYEQYF
TRBD1,NA,TRBV19,TRBJ1-2,TGTGCCAGTAAGACGGCCGGGACAGGGGGCGGCTATGGCTACACCTTC,CASKTAGTGGGYGYTF
TRBD1,NA,TRBV19,TRBJ1-5,TGTGCCAGTAGTATAGATCATTTTGGGACAGGGGGCAATCAGCCCCAGCATTTT,CASSIDHFGTGGNQPQHF
NA,NA,TRBV19,TRBJ2-7,TGTGCCAGTAGTGGAGACAGCTACGAGCAGTACTTC,CASSGDSYEQYF
NA,NA,TRBV27,TRBJ1-5,TGTGCCAGCAGCATACAGGAACATCAGCCCCAGCATTTT,CASSIQEHQPQHF
NA,once,TRBV19,TRBJ1-5,TGTGCCAGTTATAGCAATCAGCCCCAGCATTTT,CASYSNQPQHF
NA,NA,TRBV30,TRBJ2-3,TGTGCCTGGCGACAGGTATCAGATACGCAGTATTTT,CAWRQVSDTQYF
NA,NA,TRBV28,TRBJ1-5,TGTGCCAGCAGTTTCGGTAGCAATCAGCCCCAGCATTTT,CASSFGSNQPQHF
TRBD1,NA,TRBV19,TRBJ1-1,TGTGCCAGTAGTGGACAGGGGCTTTTCATCACTGAAGCTTTCTTT,CASSGQGLFITEAFF
TRBD2,NA,TRBV28,TRBJ2-7,TGTGCCAGCAGTTTCCCAATTTATTCTAGCGGGACCTCCTACGAGCAGTACTTC,CASSFPIYSSGTSYEQYF
TRBD1,NA,TRBV27,TRBJ1-5,TGTGCCAGCAGCAAACAGGGGAGCTATAGCAATCAGCCCCAGCATTTT,CASSKQGSYSNQPQHF
NA,NA,TRBV30,TRBJ1-1,TGTGCCTGGAGTAGTGGGGCAGGCGGATTCACTGAAGCTTTCTTT,CAWSSGAGGFTEAFF
TRBD2,NA,TRBV6-1,TRBJ2-7,TGTGCCAGCGCTCCGGGACTAGCGGACTCCTACGAGCAGTACTTC,CASAPGLADSYEQYF
NA,NA,TRBV2,TRBJ2-3,TGCGCCGGTTTGCGGGCGGAAAGGAATCCAGATACGCAGTATTTT,CAGLRAERNPDTQYF
NA,NA,TRBV6-5,TRBJ2-3,TGTGCCAGCAGTTACTCGACTAGGACTATGGATACGCAGTATTTT,CASSYSTRTMDTQYF
TRBD1,once,TRBV19,TRBJ1-6,TGTGCCAGTAGTACCGGGACAGGGACTAATTCACCCCTCCACTTT,CASSTGTGTNSPLHF
NA,NA,TRBV2,TRBJ2-1,TGTGCCAGCAGCACCGGGGACAATGAGCAGTTCTTC,CASSTGDNEQFF
NA,NA,TRBV12-2,TRBJ2-5,NA,CASRLLQTLWGQGAWETQYF
TRBD2,NA,TRBV19,TRBJ2-1,TGTGCCAGTAGGTTTAATAGCGGGGGGGAAATTTACAATGAGCAGTTCTTC,CASRFNSGGEIYNEQFF
TRBD2,NA,TRBV19,TRBJ2-1,TGTGCCAGCGTCAGCGGGAGTAACTACAATGAGCAGTTCTTC,CASVSGSNYNEQFF
TRBD1,NA,TRBV29-1,TRBJ2-7,TGCAGCGTTGAAGCCGGGGACAGGGCGTACGAGCAGTACTTC,CSVEAGDRAYEQYF
TRBD1,once,TRBV6-1,TRBJ2-7,TGTGCCAGCAGAGCCGGGACAGGGAGCGACGAGCAGTACTTC,CASRAGTGSDEQYF
TRBD1,NA,TRBV5-6,TRBJ1-1,TGTGCCAGCAGCCAGGGGACAGGGGGTCCCTTCACTGAAGCTTTCTTT,CASSQGTGGPFTEAFF
NA,NA,TRBV5-8,TRBJ2-5,TGTGCCAGCAGCTTTTTGGTGGGGGGACGCCAAGAGACCCAGTACTTC,CASSFLVGGRQETQYF
TRBD1,NA,TRBV9,TRBJ2-2,TGTGCCAGCAGGGGACAGGGCTTCGGGGAGCTGTTTTTT,CASRGQGFGELFF
NA,NA,TRBV6-6,TRBJ1-1,TGTGCCAGCAGCACCCGTCGCGAATGGAACACTGAAGCTTTCTTT,CASSTRREWNTEAFF
NA,NA,TRBV5-1,TRBJ1-2,TGCGCCAGCAGCTTGGAAGAGGGCGGCGGGTCCTATGGCTACACCTTC,CASSLEEGGGSYGYTF